This T cell receptor (beta chain) was recovered during a study of blood T cells in healthy people across ages. Trimming removed 3 bases from V and 2 bases from J; junction bases left unmatched: 12. The germline CDR1 and CDR2 sequences are DFQATT and SNEGSKA (reference sequence). The CDR3 consists of 16 residues. Through a sample-barcoded 5' primer and a J-beta primer mix, a second PCR was run for roughly 6 to 12 cycles. In TCRdb, the 5' RACE reads were re-called with MiXCR into one record per CDR3 protein. The repertoire holds about a million distinct CDR3 sequences, with approximately 38% as singletons. This clonotype was seen more than once but under ten times.

Sequenced material: blood. The gene calls are TRBV20-1 and TRBJ2-7, with TRBD2 matching 8 bases. This sequence was found in a man younger than 35 in good health. CDR3 nucleotides: TGCAGTGCTAGGATCGTAACTAGCGGTGCTGCCTACGAGCAGTACTTC. Residues: CSARIVTSGAAYEQYF.